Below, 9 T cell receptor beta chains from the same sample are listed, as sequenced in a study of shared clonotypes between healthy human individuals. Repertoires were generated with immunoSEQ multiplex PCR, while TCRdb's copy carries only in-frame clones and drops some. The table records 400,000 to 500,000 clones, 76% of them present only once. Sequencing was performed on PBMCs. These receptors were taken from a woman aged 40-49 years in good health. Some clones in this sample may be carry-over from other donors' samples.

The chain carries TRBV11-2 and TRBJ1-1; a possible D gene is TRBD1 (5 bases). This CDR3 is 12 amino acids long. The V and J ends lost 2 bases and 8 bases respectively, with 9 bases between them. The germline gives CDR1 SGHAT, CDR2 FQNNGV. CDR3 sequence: CASSLSGGEAFF. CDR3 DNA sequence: TGTGCCAGCAGCTTATCTGGGGGGGAAGCTTTCTTT. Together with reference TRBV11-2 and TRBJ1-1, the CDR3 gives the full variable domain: EAGVAQSPRYKIIEKRQSVAFWCNPISGHATLYWYQQILGQGPKLLIQFQNNGVVDDSQLPKDRFSAERLKGVDSTLKIQPAKLEDSAVYLCASSLSGGEAFFGQGTRLTVV.

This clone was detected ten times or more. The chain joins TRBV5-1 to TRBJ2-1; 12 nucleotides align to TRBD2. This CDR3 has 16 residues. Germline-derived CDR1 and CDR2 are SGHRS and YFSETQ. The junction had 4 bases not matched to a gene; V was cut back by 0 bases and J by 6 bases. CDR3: CASSLAPSGRANEQFF. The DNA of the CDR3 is TGCGCCAGCAGCTTGGCTCCTAGCGGGAGGGCCAATGAGCAGTTCTTC. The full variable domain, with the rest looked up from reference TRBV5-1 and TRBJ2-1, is KAGVTQTPRYLIKTRGQQVTLSCSPISGHRSVSWYQQTPGQGLQFLFEYFSETQRNKGNFPGRFSGRQFSNSRSEMNVSTLELGDSALYLCASSLAPSGRANEQFFGPGTRLTVL.

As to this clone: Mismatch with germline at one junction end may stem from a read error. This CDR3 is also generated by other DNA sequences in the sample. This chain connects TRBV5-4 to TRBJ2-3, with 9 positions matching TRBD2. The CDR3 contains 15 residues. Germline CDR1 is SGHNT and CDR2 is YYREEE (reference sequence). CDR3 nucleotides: TGCGCCAGCAGCTTGGGTGCGGGGGGGCCAGGTACGCAGTATTTT. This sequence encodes CASSLGAGGPGTQYF.

DNA of the CDR3: TGTGCCAGCAGCCAAGCTGGGAACTCTGGAAACACCATATATTTT. It codes for CASSQAGNSGNTIYF. The genes are TRBV14 and TRBJ1-3; no reliable D call. This CDR3 is 15 amino acids long. Germline values: CDR1 SGHDN, CDR2 FVKESK. Trimming took 1 base from V and 0 from J, leaving 7 bases between them.

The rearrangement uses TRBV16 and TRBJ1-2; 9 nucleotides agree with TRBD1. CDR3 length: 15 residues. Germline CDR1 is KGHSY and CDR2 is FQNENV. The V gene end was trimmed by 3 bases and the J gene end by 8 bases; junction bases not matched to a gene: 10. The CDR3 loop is CASSQFAGQGSGYTF. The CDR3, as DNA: TGTGCCAGCAGCCAGTTCGCGGGACAGGGTTCGGGCTACACCTTC.

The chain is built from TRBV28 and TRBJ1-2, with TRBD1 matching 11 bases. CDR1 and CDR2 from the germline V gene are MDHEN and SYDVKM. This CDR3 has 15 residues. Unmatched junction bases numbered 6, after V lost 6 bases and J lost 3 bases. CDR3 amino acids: CASRPGTGGHYGYTF. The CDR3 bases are TGTGCCAGCAGGCCCGGGACAGGGGGTCACTATGGCTACACCTTC.

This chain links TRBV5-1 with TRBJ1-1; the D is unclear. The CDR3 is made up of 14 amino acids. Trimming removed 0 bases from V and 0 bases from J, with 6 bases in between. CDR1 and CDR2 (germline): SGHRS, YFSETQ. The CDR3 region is CASSLVDLNTEAFF. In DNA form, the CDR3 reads TGCGCCAGCAGCTTGGTTGATCTGAACACTGAAGCTTTCTTT. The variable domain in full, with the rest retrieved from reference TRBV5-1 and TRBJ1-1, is KAGVTQTPRYLIKTRGQQVTLSCSPISGHRSVSWYQQTPGQGLQFLFEYFSETQRNKGNFPGRFSGRQFSNSRSEMNVSTLELGDSALYLCASSLVDLNTEAFFGQGTRLTVV.

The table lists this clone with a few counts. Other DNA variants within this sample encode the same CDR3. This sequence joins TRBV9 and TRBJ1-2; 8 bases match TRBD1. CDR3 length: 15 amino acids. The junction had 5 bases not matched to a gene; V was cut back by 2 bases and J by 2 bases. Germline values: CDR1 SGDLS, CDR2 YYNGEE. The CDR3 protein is CASSVGDRHNYGYTF. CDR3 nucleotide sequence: TGTGCCAGCAGCGTGGGGGACAGGCACAACTATGGCTACACCTTC.

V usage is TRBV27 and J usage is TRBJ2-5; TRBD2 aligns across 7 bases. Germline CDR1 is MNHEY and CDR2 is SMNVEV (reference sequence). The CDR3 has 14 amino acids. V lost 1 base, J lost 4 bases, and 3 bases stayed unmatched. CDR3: CASSLWGGAETQYF. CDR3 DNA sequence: TGTGCCAGCAGTTTATGGGGAGGGGCAGAGACCCAGTACTTC.